The 27 T cell receptor beta chains below were found in one sample sequenced in a study of PD-L1 blockade in urothelial cancer. Time point noted: pretreatment peripheral blood. TCRdb keeps only in-frame clones here, not all; method: immunoSEQ multiplex PCR. The sample holds 70,000 or so clones, 85% to 90% seen once. Sequenced material: PBMCs, taken around atezolizumab (anti-PD-L1) treatment. The receptors were sampled from a man aged 65 to 85 with urothelial cancer.

The chain has TRBV27 and TRBJ1-5; unclear D gene. In germline, CDR1 is MNHEY, CDR2 SMNVEV (reference sequence). The V and J ends lost 0 bases and 3 bases respectively, with 3 bases between them. The CDR3 is 13 residues long. This CDR3 reads CASSLSLNQPQHF. The CDR3 nucleotides read TGTGCCAGCAGTTTATCCCTCAATCAGCCCCAGCATTTT.

This clone has a single count. The chain combines TRBV28 with TRBJ2-7; 11 bases fit TRBD1. The germline V gene has CDR1 MDHEN and CDR2 SYDVKM. Trimming at V came to 7 bases and at J to 2 bases, leaving 7 bases not matched to a gene. This CDR3 is 15 amino acids long. CDR3 coding DNA: TGTGCCAGCACCTCTCCGGGACAGGGGGCCTACGAGCAGTACTTC. This encodes CASTSPGQGAYEQYF.

J is TRBJ2-6 and V is TRBV4-1, with 10 nucleotides matching TRBD1. V was clipped by 1 base and J by 0 bases; unmatched bases: 6. The length of the CDR3 is 19 residues. In germline, CDR1 is MGHRA, CDR2 YSYEKL. The CDR3: CASSQGTGGGGSGANVLTF. DNA of the CDR3: TGCGCCAGCAGCCAAGGGACAGGGGGAGGTGGCTCTGGGGCCAACGTCCTGACTTTC.

The rearrangement joins TRBV2 to TRBJ1-1; possibly TRBD1 for D (6 bases). Trimming cost V 5 bases and J 0 bases, with 10 bases left between them. CDR3 length: 14 amino acids. Per germline, CDR1 SNHLY and CDR2 FYNNEI. The CDR3 spells CASSTGTMNTEAFF. As DNA, the CDR3 is TGTGCCAGCAGTACCGGGACAATGAACACTGAAGCTTTCTTT.

This clone is a singleton in its sample. V gene TRBV27 combines with J gene TRBJ1-2; the match to TRBD1 covers 8 bases. The CDR3 length is 14 residues. Germline values: CDR1 MNHEY, CDR2 SMNVEV (reference sequence). Trimming at V came to 6 bases and at J to 4 bases, leaving 7 bases not matched to a gene. In DNA form, the CDR3 reads TGTGCCAGCAGGGGGACAGGCGGGTTCTATGGCTACACCTTC. It is translated as CASRGTGGFYGYTF.

This chain connects TRBV11-2 to TRBJ2-5; 8 nucleotides match TRBD1. Looked up from germline, CDR1 is SGHAT and CDR2 is FQNNGV. The CDR3 has 15 residues. The V segment lost 5 bases and the J segment 4 bases; nucleotides outside the gene matches: 9. The CDR3 region has the DNA TGTGCCAGCAGCCTAGTGGGCAGGGGGCGAGAGACCCAGTACTTC. The encoded protein is CASSLVGRGRETQYF.

The chain links TRBV27 to TRBJ2-5, with 12 bases matching TRBD1. CDR3 length: 17 amino acids. The germline CDR1 and CDR2 sequences are MNHEY and SMNVEV (reference sequence). V was clipped by 5 bases and J by 4 bases; unmatched bases: 11. For the CDR3, the DNA is TGTGCCAGCAGTCCAGGGACAGGGGGCGCTTGGGGAGAGACCCAGTACTTC. This translates into CASSPGTGGAWGETQYF.

V gene TRBV5-1 combines with J gene TRBJ2-3; 7 bases agree with TRBD2. The V and J ends lost 7 bases and 0 bases, in that order; junction bases with no gene match: 5. Germline V gives CDR1 SGHRS, CDR2 YFSETQ. The CDR3 totals 14 residues. In DNA form, the CDR3 reads TGCGCCAGCGCGGGGGTACGAAGCACAGATACGCAGTATTTT. Translation: CASAGVRSTDTQYF. Based on the CDR3 plus reference TRBV5-1 and TRBJ2-3, the full variable domain is KAGVTQTPRYLIKTRGQQVTLSCSPISGHRSVSWYQQTPGQGLQFLFEYFSETQRNKGNFPGRFSGRQFSNSRSEMNVSTLELGDSALYLCASAGVRSTDTQYFGPGTRLTVL.

The chain couples TRBV6-6 to TRBJ1-2; 7 nucleotides match TRBD1. Trimming cost V 1 base and J 6 bases; bases outside gene matches: 5. The CDR3 length is 14 residues. Germline loops: CDR1 MNHNY, CDR2 SVGAGI (reference sequence). CDR3 DNA: TGTGCCAGCAGTTACTTCGGAGGGACAGATGGCTACACCTTC. This gives the protein CASSYFGGTDGYTF.

The rearrangement uses TRBV7-3 and TRBJ2-3, with 7 bases fitting TRBD1. With 3 bases clipped from V and 4 bases from J, the junction kept 4 bases outside the gene matches. CDR3 length: 14 amino acids. Germline V gene lookup returns CDR1 SGHTA and CDR2 FQGTGA. CDR3 residues: CASSFWQGADTQYF. As DNA, the CDR3 is TGTGCCAGCAGCTTTTGGCAGGGGGCAGATACGCAGTATTTT. The whole variable domain, filled in from reference TRBV7-3 and TRBJ2-3, reads GAGVSQTPSNKVTEKGKYVELRCDPISGHTALYWYRQSLGQGPEFLIYFQGTGAADDSGLPNDRFFAVRPEGSVSTLKIQRTERGDSAVYLCASSFWQGADTQYFGPGTRLTVL.

The chain recombines TRBV29-1 with TRBJ1-1; maybe TRBD1 (5 bases). Germline values: CDR1 SQVTM, CDR2 ANQGSEA. The CDR3 totals 12 residues. Trimming took off 3 bases at V and 1 base at J, with 6 bases between the two ends. The CDR3 bases are TGCAGCGTTGAGGACACGAACACTGAAGCTTTCTTT. As protein: CSVEDTNTEAFF.

In its sample, this clone was seen a few times. This chain joins TRBV29-1 and TRBJ2-3; D is uncertain. The germline CDR1 and CDR2 sequences are SQVTM and ANQGSEA. The CDR3 extends over 13 amino acids. Trimming stripped 7 bases from V and 0 bases from J, with 11 bases between. The CDR3 bases are TGCAGCGACAGACGGCCTAGCACAGATACGCAGTATTTT. Its translation: CSDRRPSTDTQYF.

For the CDR3, the DNA is TGTGCCAGCAGCTTAAAGGGGACTAGTTATGAGCAGTTCTTC. Amino acid sequence: CASSLKGTSYEQFF. This chain connects TRBV7-3 to TRBJ2-1; 8 bases agree with TRBD2. The germline V gene encodes CDR1 SGHTA and CDR2 FQGTGA. With V trimmed by 1 base and J by 8 bases, 4 bases remained unmatched. The CDR3 has 14 residues.

J is TRBJ2-5 and V is TRBV4-1; 11 bases map to TRBD1. CDR3 length: 16 residues. Trimming removed 0 bases from V and 5 bases from J; junction bases left unmatched: 5. Germline CDR1 MGHRA, CDR2 YSYEKL. CDR3 region: CASSQEGDRGWETQYF. CDR3 bases: TGCGCCAGCAGCCAAGAGGGGGACAGGGGGTGGGAGACCCAGTACTTC.

V gene TRBV10-2 combines with J gene TRBJ2-7, with a possible D match to TRBD1 (7 bases). V lost 7 bases and J 6 bases, leaving 16 bases between the germline ends. The length of the CDR3 is 13 residues. Germline V lookup: CDR1 WSHSY, CDR2 SAAADI. The CDR3 bases are TGCGCCAGCACGCCAGGGGGGTGGATCGAGCAGTACTTC. Encoded protein: CASTPGGWIEQYF.

The chain recombines TRBV4-1 with TRBJ2-5; 9 positions agree with TRBD2. Germline V CDR1 and CDR2: MGHRA, YSYEKL. Trimming cost V 0 bases and J 5 bases; bases outside gene matches: 7. The CDR3 extends over 16 amino acids. CDR3: CASSQEPAGGRETQYF. Written as DNA, the CDR3 is TGCGCCAGCAGCCAAGAACCAGCGGGAGGCAGGGAGACCCAGTACTTC.

The CDR3 DNA follows: TGTGCCAGTACCCCCGGGACAGGGGCCTACGAGCAGTACTTC. This encodes CASTPGTGAYEQYF. The chain employs TRBV19 and TRBJ2-7, with 10 nucleotides matching TRBD1. CDR1 LNHDA and CDR2 SQIVND come from the germline V gene (reference sequence). The CDR3 is 14 amino acids. Unmatched junction bases numbered 5, after V lost 7 bases and J lost 2 bases.

The V gene is TRBV7-2, the J gene TRBJ2-2; perhaps TRBD1 as D (6 bases). Trimming cost V 0 bases and J 7 bases, with 9 bases left between them. The CDR3 covers 14 residues. Germline V gives CDR1 SGHTA, CDR2 FQGNSA. CDR3 region: CASSLAPRGGELFF. The CDR3 coding sequence is TGTGCCAGCAGCTTAGCCCCCAGGGGCGGGGAGCTGTTTTTT.

The J gene is TRBJ2-2, the V gene TRBV5-4; tentative D call: TRBD2 (6 bases). Trimming shortened V by 4 bases and J by 1 base, and 17 bases separated the two germline ends. The CDR3 covers 17 residues. Germline V gives CDR1 SGHNT, CDR2 YYREEE (reference sequence). CDR3 nucleotide sequence: TGTGCCAGCAGCCTACCCCGGGGTAGCGGGAACACCGGGGAGCTGTTTTTT. Its translation: CASSLPRGSGNTGELFF.

This chain uses TRBV5-4 with TRBJ1-2, with 7 bases lining up with TRBD1. The V segment lost 0 bases and the J segment 0 bases; nucleotides outside the gene matches: 2. Germline CDR1 SGHNT, CDR2 YYREEE (reference sequence). The CDR3 covers 15 residues. DNA for the CDR3: TGTGCCAGCAGCTTGGGACAGGGCACTAACTATGGCTACACCTTC. It translates to CASSLGQGTNYGYTF.

The chain carries TRBV10-1 and TRBJ2-2; 8 nucleotides line up with TRBD2. The trim removed 10 bases at V and 3 bases at J, leaving 7 bases unmatched. Germline values: CDR1 WNHNN, CDR2 SYGVQD (reference sequence). This CDR3 comprises 14 residues. In DNA form, the CDR3 reads TGCGCCACCAGCGGGAGTTTAGACACCGGGGAGCTGTTTTTT. Its protein is CATSGSLDTGELFF.

The rearrangement links TRBV11-1 to TRBJ2-5; D call uncertain. V gave up 2 bases and J gave up 9 bases, with 13 bases separating them. The CDR3 loop spans 13 amino acids. The V gene's germline CDR1 is SGHAT and CDR2 FQDESV (reference sequence). CDR3 in DNA: TGTGCCAGCAGCTTATCAGTCGAGGCTGCCCAGTACTTC. Residues: CASSLSVEAAQYF.

The J gene is TRBJ1-1, the V gene TRBV19; perhaps TRBD1 as D (6 bases). The V gene's germline CDR1 is LNHDA and CDR2 SQIVND (reference sequence). The germline V and J ends were trimmed by 11 bases and 0 bases, with 19 bases remaining between them. The CDR3 is 15 residues long. The CDR3 loop is CASKAGAGLNTEAFF. Here the CDR3 DNA reads TGTGCCTCAAAGGCAGGGGCAGGGCTGAACACTGAAGCTTTCTTT. Full variable domain (outside the CDR3, taken from reference TRBV19 and TRBJ1-1): DGGITQSPKYLFRKEGQNVTLSCEQNLNHDAMYWYRQDPGQGLRLIYYSQIVNDFQKGDIAEGYSVSREKKESFPLTVTSAQKNPTAFYLCASKAGAGLNTEAFFGQGTRLTVV.

J is TRBJ1-4 and V is TRBV28, with D tentatively TRBD1 (6 bases). Germline values: CDR1 MDHEN, CDR2 SYDVKM. CDR3 size: 16 residues. V was cut by 1 base and J by 0 bases, with 9 bases left in between. The CDR3 nucleotides read TGTGCCAGCAGTTTATCGGGGGGCTCAACTAATGAAAAACTGTTTTTT. Translating gives CASSLSGGSTNEKLFF.

This chain links TRBV7-3 with TRBJ2-3, with D maybe TRBD2 (5 bases). Looked up from germline, CDR1 is SGHTA and CDR2 is FQGTGA. V was trimmed by 4 bases and J by 6 bases, leaving 17 bases between them. The CDR3 has 15 residues. The CDR3 spells CASSSAGEKSDTQYF. Written as DNA, the CDR3 is TGTGCCAGCAGCTCCGCCGGGGAAAAGTCGGATACGCAGTATTTT.

This clone was observed a single time. This sample includes further DNA sequences coding for the same CDR3. The chain joins TRBV6-1 to TRBJ1-2; 10 bases fit TRBD1. This CDR3 is built from 13 residues. CDR1 MNHNS and CDR2 SASEGT come from the germline V gene. V lost 8 bases and J lost 6; bases outside the gene matches: 6. CDR3 amino acids: CASDKGTGDGYTF. The CDR3 coding sequence is TGTGCCAGCGATAAAGGGACAGGGGATGGCTACACCTTC.

The genes are TRBV19 and TRBJ2-7; 8 nucleotides align to TRBD1. This CDR3 spans 14 amino acids. The ends lost 3 bases at V and 1 base at J; junction bases unmatched: 2. Germline loops: CDR1 LNHDA, CDR2 SQIVND (reference sequence). The CDR3 nucleotides are TGTGCCAGTAGTATCCGGGACAGGTCCTACGAGCAGTACTTC. Translated: CASSIRDRSYEQYF.